The rows below give T cell receptor beta chains drawn from one sample of a study of read filtering for tumor transcriptome and immune sequencing. In TCRdb, the reads were re-called with MiXCR into one record per CDR3 protein. The data contain 94,000 or so distinct CDR3 sequences, over 9% of them singletons. The sample consisted of a population of CD138-negative cells sorted from bone marrow. These receptors were taken from a donor aged 40 or older with multiple myeloma. Each CDR3 is given with its conserved first and last residue. The order of the fields is clone size, J gene, V gene, D gene, CDR3 protein, CDR3 DNA. The D gene is left open where the match is weak. Not every row has a clone size; where given, it reads once, few, many or a size class.

few,TRBJ2-2,TRBV7-9,TRBD1,CASQVPGQGNTGELFF,TGTGCCAGCCAGGTGCCGGGACAGGGTAACACCGGGGAGCTGTTTTTT
-,TRBJ2-2,TRBV6-2/TRBV6-3,TRBD2,CASTPGLATNTGELFF,TGTGCCAGCACCCCGGGACTAGCTACGAACACCGGGGAGCTGTTTTTT
many,TRBJ2-1,TRBV28,TRBD1,CASSPPPWTGGEQFF,TGTGCCAGCAGTCCACCCCCCTGGACAGGCGGGGAGCAGTTCTTC
many,TRBJ2-3,TRBV28,-,CASTGPVEGADTQYF,TGTGCCAGCACCGGACCGGTAGAGGGAGCCGATACGCAGTATTTT
many,TRBJ2-1,TRBV3-1,TRBD2,CASSQGWGGNNEQFF,TGTGCCAGCAGCCAAGGGTGGGGGGGGAACAATGAGCAGTTCTTC
many,TRBJ2-7,TRBV20-1,TRBD1,CSAHLDRVREQYF,TGCAGTGCTCACCTGGACAGGGTACGCGAGCAGTACTTC
many,TRBJ2-1,TRBV20-1,-,CSARVREIRGEQFF,TGCAGTGCTAGAGTACGGGAAATTCGGGGTGAGCAGTTCTTC
many,TRBJ2-7,TRBV28,TRBD1,CASSLGGTGLREQYF,TGTGCCAGCAGTTTAGGAGGGACAGGGTTGCGCGAGCAGTACTTC
many,TRBJ2-3,TRBV7-2,-,CASSPSIRTQTSTDTQYF,TGTGCCAGCAGCCCGTCGATTCGGACGCAAACGAGCACAGATACGCAGTATTTT
many,TRBJ1-1,TRBV29-1,-,CSVEDSSTEAFF,TGCAGCGTTGAAGATTCGAGCACTGAAGCTTTCTTT
many,TRBJ1-5,TRBV29-1,-,CSVSDSFNQPQHF,TGCAGCGTTTCTGACAGTTTTAATCAGCCCCAGCATTTT
many,TRBJ2-1,TRBV5-1,-,CASSQNFPQPQQFF,TGCGCCAGCAGCCAGAACTTCCCCCAGCCCCAGCAGTTCTTC
many,TRBJ2-1,TRBV12-3/TRBV12-4,-,CASSFYKAYNEQFF,TGTGCCAGCAGTTTCTATAAGGCCTACAATGAGCAGTTCTTC
many,TRBJ2-3,TRBV12-3/TRBV12-4,TRBD2,CASQTGGPVDTQYF,TGTGCCAGTCAAACGGGAGGGCCTGTGGATACGCAGTATTTT
many,TRBJ1-1,TRBV29-1,TRBD1,CSVSTGPEAFF,TGCAGCGTGTCGACAGGGCCTGAAGCTTTCTTT
many,TRBJ2-1,TRBV20-1,TRBD1,CSATLPMGQNNEQFF,TGCAGTGCGACGTTACCTATGGGACAGAACAATGAGCAGTTCTTC
many,TRBJ2-6,TRBV29-1,TRBD1,CSVLGTGRAGANVLTF,TGCAGCGTTCTGGGGACAGGTCGAGCGGGGGCCAACGTCCTGACTTTC
many,TRBJ2-3,TRBV25-1,TRBD2,CASSESQTPSGSSTDTQYF,TGTGCCAGCAGTGAATCCCAAACCCCTAGCGGGAGTAGCACAGATACGCAGTATTTT
-,TRBJ1-5,TRBV7-9,-,CASSGGGGIDQPQHF,TGTGCCAGCAGCGGGGGAGGGGGGATCGATCAGCCCCAGCATTTC
many,TRBJ2-5,TRBV24-1,-,CATSPSYRDTKETQYF,TGTGCCACCAGTCCCTCCTACCGGGACACAAAAGAGACCCAGTACTTC
many,TRBJ2-3,TRBV7-9,-,CASSPRTDTQYF,TGTGCCAGCAGCCCCCGCACAGATACGCAGTATTTT
many,TRBJ2-3,TRBV7-2,TRBD2,CASSLGLAGGFDTQYF,TGTGCCAGCAGCTTAGGTCTCGCGGGAGGGTTTGATACGCAGTATTTT
many,TRBJ2-1,TRBV7-6,TRBD2,CASSPVGGGPPHNEQFF,TGTGCCAGCAGCCCCGTCGGGGGAGGGCCACCCCACAATGAGCAGTTCTTC
-,TRBJ1-1,TRBV12-3/TRBV12-4,-,CASSLLGSSGDPSTF,TGTGCCAGCAGTTTATTAGGGTCCTCGGGGGATCCCTCTACCTTT
-,TRBJ2-7,TRBV2,TRBD1,CASSVGTASSYEQYF,TGTGCCAGCAGTGTCGGGACAGCCAGCTCCTACGAGCAGTACTTC
-,TRBJ2-2,TRBV19,TRBD2,CASSILAAGELFF,TGTGCCAGTAGTATACTAGCGGCCGGGGAGCTGTTTTTT
many,TRBJ2-1,TRBV29-1,-,CSAGDRRDEQFF,TGCAGCGCGGGGGACCGGAGGGATGAGCAGTTCTTC
many,TRBJ1-5,TRBV2,-,CASSESAPGGNQPQHF,TGTGCCAGCAGTGAATCGGCCCCGGGAGGCAATCAGCCCCAGCATTTT
many,TRBJ2-3,TRBV7-2,TRBD1,CASNRGDTDTQYF,TGTGCCAGCAACAGGGGTGACACAGATACGCAGTATTTT
many,TRBJ2-2,TRBV2,TRBD2,CASRRLAGVGELFF,TGTGCCAGCAGGAGACTAGCGGGAGTTGGGGAGCTGTTTTTT
many,TRBJ1-4,TRBV29-1,-,CSVVWRNEKLFF,TGCAGCGTTGTTTGGCGAAATGAAAAACTGTTTTTT
-,TRBJ1-5,TRBV27,-,CASSMTGNQPQHF,TGTGCCAGCAGTATGACGGGAAATCAGCCCCAGCATTTT
many,TRBJ1-1,TRBV25-1,-,CASSSGRSEAFF,TGTGCCAGCAGTTCTGGAAGAAGTGAAGCTTTCTTT
many,TRBJ1-1,TRBV28,-,CASRQTVNTEAFF,TGTGCCAGCAGACAAACAGTGAACACTGAAGCTTTCTTT
-,TRBJ1-5,TRBV7-9,-,CASSLAGPNQPRHF,TGTGCCAGCAGCTTAGCGGGACCAAATCAGCCCCGGCATTTT
many,TRBJ2-3,TRBV29-1,TRBD1,CSVGGYRGSTDTQYF,TGCAGCGTTGGGGGATACAGGGGTAGCACAGATACGCAGTATTTT
many,TRBJ2-3,TRBV7-9,-,CASSPLGRTDTQYF,TGTGCCAGCAGCCCTTTGGGGCGGACAGATACGCAGTATTTT
many,TRBJ2-7,TRBV18,TRBD2,CASSPLIAGGNEQYF,TGTGCCAGCTCACCCTTGATAGCGGGAGGGAACGAGCAGTACTTC
-,TRBJ2-7,TRBV5-1,-,CASTSDSRMTYF,TGCGCCAGCACCTCTGACTCCCGTATGACGTACTTC
few,TRBJ1-1,TRBV5-1,-,CASSLVGPPAHTEAFF,TGCGCCAGCAGCTTGGTTGGCCCACCAGCTCACACTGAAGCTTTCTTT
many,TRBJ1-1,TRBV4-1,-,CASSQGFTEAFF,TGCGCCAGCAGCCAGGGTTTCACTGAAGCTTTCTTT
few,TRBJ2-1,TRBV29-1,TRBD2,CSVDGLAGALSSYNEQFF,TGCAGCGTTGACGGGCTAGCGGGAGCCCTGAGCTCCTACAATGAGCAGTTCTTC
-,TRBJ1-3,TRBV7-9,-,CASRSGRNSGNTIYF,TGTGCCAGCAGGAGTGGCAGAAACTCTGGAAACACCATATATTTT
-,TRBJ2-1,TRBV5-1,-,CASSLALVSDEQFF,TGCGCCAGCAGCTTGGCCCTAGTCAGCGATGAGCAGTTCTTC
few,TRBJ2-2,TRBV7-6,-,CASSFGSGLTGELFF,TGTGCCAGCAGCTTCGGATCAGGCCTCACCGGGGAGCTGTTTTTT
many,TRBJ2-1,TRBV7-2,TRBD1,CASSFTGESYNEQFF,TGTGCCAGCAGCTTCACAGGGGAATCCTACAATGAGCAGTTCTTC
many,TRBJ2-1,TRBV5-1,TRBD2,CASSEVRGGPADEQFF,TGCGCCAGCAGCGAGGTGCGGGGAGGGCCCGCCGATGAGCAGTTCTTC
many,TRBJ1-5,TRBV5-1,-,CASSPEGRQPQHF,TGCGCCAGCAGCCCCGAGGGGCGTCAGCCCCAGCATTTT
many,TRBJ1-6,TRBV28,-,CASSLPGSYNSPLHF,TGTGCCAGCAGTTTACCAGGGTCCTATAATTCACCCCTCCACTTT
-,TRBJ2-2,TRBV18,TRBD1,CASSSRQGASAGELFF,TGTGCCAGCTCAAGCCGACAGGGGGCAAGCGCCGGGGAGCTGTTTTTT
-,TRBJ2-1,TRBV7-8,-,CASSLVLANNGQFF,TGTGCCAGCAGCTTAGTGTTAGCAAACAATGGGCAGTTCTTC
few,TRBJ2-1,TRBV5-1,TRBD2,CTSSETSAGSSYNEQFF,TGCACCAGCAGCGAGACTAGCGCAGGTAGCTCCTACAATGAGCAGTTCTTC
few,TRBJ1-5,TRBV6-1,-,CASSEAGGSNQPQHF,TGTGCCAGCAGTGAAGCAGGGGGAAGCAATCAGCCCCAGCATTTT
-,TRBJ2-7,TRBV3-1,TRBD1,CASSRGRTGETHEQYF,TGTGCCAGCAGCCGGGGCCGGACAGGGGAAACCCACGAGCAGTACTTC
many,TRBJ1-1,TRBV6-1,TRBD1,CASRLGQMNTEAFF,TGTGCCAGCAGATTGGGACAGATGAACACTGAAGCTTTCTTT